This T cell receptor beta chain is drawn from a study of T cell changes during pregnancy in multiple sclerosis. Generated by immunoSEQ multiplex PCR, the TCRdb table keeps only in-frame clones and is missing some. The table records approximately 79,000 clones, around 93% of them present only once. The V and J ends lost 2 bases and 7 bases respectively, with 9 bases between them. Germline CDR1 and CDR2: LNHDA and SQIVND (reference sequence). The CDR3 is 13 residues long. The input for sequencing was peripheral blood, taken in the second trimester of pregnancy. This chain joins TRBV19 and TRBJ1-5, with D possibly matching TRBD1 (6 bases). The source of this sequence is a female donor in good health, enrolled as a control in a pregnancy study. The CDR3 sequence is CASSINGQQPQHF. The CDR3 nucleotides read TGTGCCAGTAGTATAAACGGACAGCAGCCCCAGCATTTT.